A single sample is the source of the 26 T cell receptor beta chains below, sequenced in a study of beta chain features in type 1 diabetes. Isolated RNA was reverse transcribed in full, so expressed TCRB transcripts were sequenced. The data were produced by immunoSEQ multiplex PCR, yet TCRdb's version contains in-frame clones alone and is incomplete. Counted here are about 360,000 clones, roughly 13% occurring once; the ten biggest clones make up less than 0.02%. Sample: naive CD4+ T cells from blood. The receptor set was obtained from a man aged 18 to 29 in good health.

The CDR3 spells CASSLAGVWSEQYF. The CDR3, as DNA: TGTGCCAGCAGTTTAGCAGGGGTATGGAGCGAGCAGTACTTC. The chain carries TRBV28 and TRBJ2-7; a possible D gene is TRBD1 (6 bases). V dropped 2 bases and J dropped 6 bases, with 14 bases sitting between them. The CDR3 is 14 amino acids. The germline V gene has CDR1 MDHEN and CDR2 SYDVKM. Using reference TRBV28 and TRBJ2-7 for the parts outside the CDR3, the full variable domain is DVKVTQSSRYLVKRTGEKVFLECVQDMDHENMFWYRQDPGLGLRLIYFSYDVKMKEKGDIPEGYSVSREKKERFSLILESASTNQTSMYLCASSLAGVWSEQYFGPGTRLTVT.

This clone came up a few times. V gene TRBV7-9 combines with J gene TRBJ1-2; 12 bases fit TRBD1. The CDR3 totals 16 residues. The V and J ends lost 6 bases and 8 bases, in that order; junction bases with no gene match: 13. Per germline, CDR1 SEHNR and CDR2 FQNEAQ (reference sequence). The CDR3 DNA is TGTGCCAGCAGACGACTACCGGGACAGGGGGCAGTCGGCTACACCTTC. Amino acid sequence: CASRRLPGQGAVGYTF.

This clone was detected a few times. This sequence joins TRBV18 and TRBJ2-7; 10 positions match TRBD2. The germline V gene encodes CDR1 KGHSH and CDR2 LQKENI. The CDR3 covers 17 residues. V lost 4 bases and J lost 5; bases outside the gene matches: 14. The CDR3: CASSLSISGRAFHEQYF. The CDR3, as DNA: TGTGCCAGCTCACTATCAATCAGCGGGAGGGCCTTCCACGAGCAGTACTTC.

V usage is TRBV6-5 and J usage is TRBJ2-6, with 9 nucleotides matching TRBD1. Germline loops: CDR1 MNHEY, CDR2 SVGAGI. Trimming removed 5 bases from V and 2 bases from J; junction bases left unmatched: 1. The CDR3 consists of 15 residues. Here the CDR3 DNA reads TGTGCCAGCAGTAGACAGGGGGCTGGGGCCAACGTCCTGACTTTC. This gives the protein CASSRQGAGANVLTF.

The rearrangement links TRBV4-3 to TRBJ2-7; TRBD1 is a possible D gene (6 bases). The V gene lost 4 bases and the J gene lost 2 bases, with 12 bases spanning the gap. The CDR3 runs to 14 residues. In germline, CDR1 is LGHNA, CDR2 YSLEER. CDR3 region: CASSPAEGAYEQYF. CDR3 coding DNA: TGCGCCAGCAGCCCCGCCGAGGGGGCCTACGAGCAGTACTTC.

This chain connects TRBV9 to TRBJ1-1; D call uncertain. Germline CDR1 SGDLS, CDR2 YYNGEE. The CDR3 contains 13 residues. Deletions cut 3 bases from V and 1 base from J, with 7 bases between. CDR3 sequence reads: CASSGRGNTEAFF. CDR3 DNA: TGTGCCAGCAGCGGTCGGGGGAACACTGAAGCTTTCTTT.

The rearrangement joins TRBV5-6 to TRBJ1-2; 11 bases line up with TRBD1. J lost 7 bases, V lost 4 bases, and 9 bases had no gene match. The CDR3 length is 15 residues. Germline V gene sequence: CDR1 SGHDT, CDR2 YYEEEE. For the CDR3, the DNA is TGTGCCAGCAGCGGGTTGGACAGGGGGCTGGGTGGCTACACCTTC. It yields the protein CASSGLDRGLGGYTF.

J is TRBJ1-5 and V is TRBV29-1; D perhaps matches TRBD1 (5 bases). Germline loops: CDR1 SQVTM, CDR2 ANQGSEA. V was clipped by 7 bases and J by 3 bases, with 13 bases between them. The CDR3 is made up of 13 amino acids. The CDR3 spells CSGSRGVNQPQHF. The CDR3 region has the DNA TGCAGCGGGAGCCGGGGGGTCAATCAGCCCCAGCATTTT. The complete variable domain, with remaining parts taken from reference TRBV29-1 and TRBJ1-5, reads SAVISQKPSRDICQRGTSLTIQCQVDSQVTMMFWYRQQPGQSLTLIATANQGSEATYESGFVIDKFPISRPNLTFSTLTVSNMSPEDSSIYLCSGSRGVNQPQHFGDGTRLSIL.

The chain is built from TRBV18 and TRBJ1-5; the match to TRBD1 covers 8 bases. CDR3 length: 15 residues. V lost 4 bases to trimming and J lost 5 bases; unmatched junction nucleotides: 7. CDR1 KGHSH and CDR2 LQKENI come from the germline V gene. The CDR3 loop is CASSRGDRYDQPQHF. The CDR3 DNA follows: TGTGCCAGCTCACGGGGGGACAGGTACGATCAGCCCCAGCATTTT.

This clone was seen more than once but under ten times. The rearrangement links TRBV7-9 to TRBJ1-5; 7 bases fit TRBD1. The CDR3 extends over 15 amino acids. V lost 5 bases to trimming and J lost 2 bases; unmatched junction nucleotides: 6. CDR1 is SEHNR, CDR2 FQNEAQ, per germline (reference sequence). The chain's CDR3 is CASSEGTVRNQPQHF. CDR3 DNA: TGTGCCAGCAGCGAAGGGACAGTCCGCAATCAGCCCCAGCATTTT.

This sequence joins TRBV2 and TRBJ1-4, with 7 bases that match TRBD1. CDR3 length equals 13 residues. Germline V gene lookup returns CDR1 SNHLY and CDR2 FYNNEI. V lost 11 bases to trimming and J lost 6 bases; unmatched junction nucleotides: 9. The DNA of the CDR3 is TGTGCCGGGGCCGGGACAGCCTATGAAAAACTGTTTTTT. It codes for CAGAGTAYEKLFF.

This clone was observed a few times. The genes are TRBV5-6 and TRBJ1-2, with a weak D call TRBD1 (5 bases). The V end lost 5 bases, the J end lost 5 bases, and 10 bases lay between the germline ends. In germline, CDR1 is SGHDT, CDR2 YYEEEE. The CDR3 sequence is 12 residues long. CDR3 in DNA: TGTGCCAGCAGACAGGCTCGGTATGGCTACACCTTC. Its translation is CASRQARYGYTF.

This clone was seen more than once but under ten times. The rearrangement links TRBV28 to TRBJ2-5, with D tentatively TRBD1 (6 bases). The CDR3 loop spans 17 amino acids. V lost 3 bases to trimming and J lost 2 bases, with 19 bases between them. Germline lookup yields CDR1 MDHEN and CDR2 SYDVKM. CDR3 sequence reads: CASSFLTQGPRQETQYF. Written as DNA, the CDR3 is TGTGCCAGCAGTTTCCTAACACAGGGTCCCAGACAAGAGACCCAGTACTTC.

The chain carries TRBV5-1 and TRBJ2-7, with a possible D match to TRBD1 (5 bases). The germline V gene has CDR1 SGHRS and CDR2 YFSETQ. The length of the CDR3 is 12 residues. Trimming pared 4 bases from V and 2 bases from J, leaving 7 bases between. DNA of the CDR3: TGCGCCAGCAGCAGACAGCCCTACGAGCAGTACTTC. Its protein is CASSRQPYEQYF.

In this sample, this clone turned up a few times. This chain connects TRBV7-9 to TRBJ2-1, with a weak D call TRBD2 (7 bases). CDR1 and CDR2 from the germline V gene are SEHNR and FQNEAQ (reference sequence). Trimming removed 7 bases from V and 7 bases from J, with 20 bases in between. CDR3 length equals 15 residues. The CDR3 region is CASNNRGGLWNEQFF. In DNA form, the CDR3 reads TGTGCCAGCAATAATAGGGGGGGGCTATGGAATGAGCAGTTCTTC.

This chain uses TRBV7-2 with TRBJ1-1; 10 bases are a match to TRBD1. V lost 2 bases and J lost 5; bases outside the gene matches: 8. Germline V CDR1 and CDR2: SGHTA, FQGNSA. The CDR3 has 16 amino acids. CDR3 region: CASSLRGTGAGTEAFF. The CDR3, as DNA: TGTGCCAGCAGCTTACGAGGGACAGGGGCAGGAACTGAAGCTTTCTTT. The complete variable domain, with remaining parts taken from reference TRBV7-2 and TRBJ1-1, reads GAGVSQSPSNKVTEKGKDVELRCDPISGHTALYWYRQSLGQGLEFLIYFQGNSAPDKSGLPSDRFSAERTGGSVSTLTIQRTQQEDSAVYLCASSLRGTGAGTEAFFGQGTRLTVV.

This clone has more than one count but fewer than ten. The chain carries TRBV7-9 and TRBJ1-1; 7 bases are shared with TRBD1. V was pared by 2 bases and J by 2 bases, with 2 bases of the junction left unmatched. The germline V gene encodes CDR1 SEHNR and CDR2 FQNEAQ (reference sequence). This CDR3 has 14 amino acids. CDR3 sequence: CASSLKGANTEAFF. CDR3 DNA sequence: TGTGCCAGCAGCTTAAAGGGGGCCAACACTGAAGCTTTCTTT.

This clone occurred a few times. The rearrangement uses TRBV5-1 and TRBJ2-7; TRBD2 matches 7 bases. In germline, CDR1 is SGHRS, CDR2 YFSETQ. J gave up 4 bases and V 0 bases, and 7 bases lay outside the gene matches. This CDR3 region has 15 residues. In DNA, the CDR3 is TGCGCCAGCAGCTTGGAGCCAGCGGGGAAGTACGAGCAGTACTTC. Translating gives CASSLEPAGKYEQYF. The full variable domain, completed using reference TRBV5-1 and TRBJ2-7, is KAGVTQTPRYLIKTRGQQVTLSCSPISGHRSVSWYQQTPGQGLQFLFEYFSETQRNKGNFPGRFSGRQFSNSRSEMNVSTLELGDSALYLCASSLEPAGKYEQYFGPGTRLTVT.

The chain employs TRBV27 and TRBJ1-1; D is possibly TRBD1 (5 bases). The CDR3 is 15 amino acids. Per germline, CDR1 MNHEY and CDR2 SMNVEV (reference sequence). V lost 3 bases, J lost 2 bases, and 13 bases lay in between. The CDR3 coding sequence is TGTGCCAGCAGTTTTTCAGTGCAGGGCAACACTGAAGCTTTCTTT. Translating it yields CASSFSVQGNTEAFF.

This clone was counted between two and nine times. The chain recombines TRBV29-1 with TRBJ2-7; 10 bases match TRBD1. The junction had 8 bases not matched to a gene; V was cut back by 6 bases and J by 6 bases. Germline-derived CDR1 and CDR2 are SQVTM and ANQGSEA. The CDR3 contains 13 residues. The CDR3 loop reads CSVFWDRGSEQYF. Here the CDR3 DNA reads TGCAGCGTCTTTTGGGACAGGGGTTCCGAGCAGTACTTC.

This clone was observed a handful of times. CDR3: CASSPALYRGTDTQYF. The CDR3 DNA sequence: TGTGCCAGCTCACCCGCCCTCTACAGGGGCACAGATACGCAGTATTTT. The rearrangement links TRBV18 to TRBJ2-3; possibly TRBD1 for D (6 bases). The CDR3 sequence is 16 residues long. Trimming took 3 bases from V and 1 from J, leaving 14 bases between them. Germline V gene lookup returns CDR1 KGHSH and CDR2 LQKENI.

This clone was recorded a few times. The chain links TRBV19 to TRBJ2-7; the D gene is possibly TRBD2 (5 bases). The germline V and J ends were trimmed by 5 bases and 2 bases, with 13 bases remaining between them. The CDR3 contains 14 residues. Germline-derived CDR1 and CDR2 are LNHDA and SQIVND (reference sequence). The DNA for the CDR3 is TGTGCCAGTAGTGAAAGGGCGGGTCCCTACGAGCAGTACTTC. Protein: CASSERAGPYEQYF.

This clone was counted a few times. The gene calls are TRBV5-1 and TRBJ2-2; TRBD2 matches 12 bases. Germline trimming cut 4 bases from V and 5 bases from J; bases unmatched to any gene: 6. The CDR3 extends over 16 amino acids. Germline V gene sequence: CDR1 SGHRS, CDR2 YFSETQ. CDR3 sequence: CASSQFLAGGTGELFF. The CDR3 nucleotides are TGCGCCAGCAGCCAATTTCTAGCGGGGGGGACCGGGGAGCTGTTTTTT.

The chain couples TRBV9 to TRBJ2-3; the match to TRBD2 covers 11 bases. The V gene end was trimmed by 3 bases and the J gene end by 0 bases; junction bases not matched to a gene: 12. The CDR3 runs 19 residues. The germline V gene encodes CDR1 SGDLS and CDR2 YYNGEE. CDR3 nucleotides: TGTGCCAGCAGCGAGGGACTAGCGGTAAGAGATGCTAGCACAGATACGCAGTATTTT. It specifies CASSEGLAVRDASTDTQYF.

This clone has more than one count but fewer than ten. The chain employs TRBV2 and TRBJ2-2; D might be TRBD1 (6 bases). Germline V gene sequence: CDR1 SNHLY, CDR2 FYNNEI. With 2 bases removed from V and 0 bases from J, the gap between germline ends came to 7 bases. This CDR3 has 15 amino acids. DNA for the CDR3: TGTGCCAGCAGTGAACAGGGGCCGAACACCGGGGAGCTGTTTTTT. It specifies CASSEQGPNTGELFF.

This clone showed up just a few times. V and J are TRBV4-3 and TRBJ2-3; 9 bases line up with TRBD2. The CDR3 is 16 residues long. The germline V gene has CDR1 LGHNA and CDR2 YSLEER. The V and J ends lost 3 bases and 2 bases, in that order; junction bases with no gene match: 6. Here the CDR3 reads CASSQLAGRDTDTQYF. CDR3 sequence (DNA): TGCGCCAGCAGCCAGCTAGCGGGACGCGACACAGATACGCAGTATTTT.